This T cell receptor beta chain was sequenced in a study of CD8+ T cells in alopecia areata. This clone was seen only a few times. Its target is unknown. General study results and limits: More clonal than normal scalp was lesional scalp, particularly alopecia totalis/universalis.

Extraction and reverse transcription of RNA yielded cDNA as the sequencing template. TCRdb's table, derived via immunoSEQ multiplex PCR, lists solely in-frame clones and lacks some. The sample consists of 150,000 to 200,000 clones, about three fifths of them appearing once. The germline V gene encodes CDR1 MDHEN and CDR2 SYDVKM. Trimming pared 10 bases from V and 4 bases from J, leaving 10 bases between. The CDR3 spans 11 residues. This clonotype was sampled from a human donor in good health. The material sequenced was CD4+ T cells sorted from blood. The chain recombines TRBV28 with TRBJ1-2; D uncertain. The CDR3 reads CATYSVYGYTF. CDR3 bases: TGTGCCACCTACAGCGTCTATGGCTACACCTTC.